This T cell receptor beta chain emerged from a study of blood T cell repertoires in COVID-19 (dated by TCRdb to 2019 to 2021). Study-level background: The collaborator samples originated in the United States, Italy and Spain and spanned the acute and convalescent phases of COVID-19. The material from the prospective study consisted of cDNA or gDNA derived from T cells, B-cell-depleted T cells, or PBMCs. Subjects who had been exposed to COVID-19, were actively infected with it, or had recovered from it provided the deeply sampled blood TCRbeta repertoires that made up the dataset. A freely available public database, intended as a resource for researchers studying the immune response to SARS-CoV-2, is where the repertoires were released. Samples were obtained from the ongoing ImmuneRACE study (first 160 participants) and from 1,254 subjects provided by 6 global collaborators. A de-identified subject ID, COVID-19 status, age in years and sex were almost always included in the sample metadata. Where available, HLA class I and class II types were taken from metadata supplied by the sample provider and were not determined by assay-based typing. On the study overall, not on this receptor specifically: The quantity of clinical and demographic metadata differed by source and by participant and was supplied without curation.

The immunoSEQ Assay, a bias-controlled multiplex PCR, was used to amplify TCRbeta CDR3 regions from genomic DNA. In the paper's pipeline: Nucleated cell counts per sample were estimated from amplification of reference gene primers within the assay. To quantify the absolute abundance of each unique TCRbeta CDR3 rearrangement, sequence reads were collapsed and filtered. For each sample, productive Simpson clonality was calculated as the square root of Simpson's diversity index over productive rearrangements. TCRdb took this table from immuneACCESS and kept in-frame rearrangements with V and J called. Such tables lack part of the clones; where checked against another copy, unresolved V genes explain under half of the gap, and the rest is unexplained. The V and J calls and clone size are taken from that table; D and trimming were inferred from the DNA. This sample lists about 400,000 clones; approximately 90% were detected once. The ten most abundant clones make up around 4.5% of the sample.

Remarks on this clone: Its antigen remains undetermined. Base quality data are lacking; no much larger clone is found one base away.

The collaborating institutions used their own protocols to collect whole blood in K2EDTA tubes. Collaborator samples were shipped for TCRbeta analysis as frozen whole blood, isolated PBMCs, or DNA extracted from either sample type. CDR1 SNHLY and CDR2 FYNNEI are derived from the germline V gene. The CDR3 covers 13 residues, taking in both the cysteine and the phenylalanine. CDR3 DNA is the only sequence kept; it has 39 bases, read in frame from the first base. V loses 11 bases at its end and J loses 5 bases; junction bases beyond the gene matches: 8. The TCR comes from a woman younger than 45 with acute or convalescent COVID-19. The chain is made from TRBV2 and TRBJ2-3; 9 central nucleotides agree with TRBD1. The source material was peripheral blood. The DNA is TGTGCCCTAAAACAGGGGGCCGTAGATACGCAGTATTTT. Its protein is CALKQGAVDTQYF.